What follows are 31 T cell receptor beta chains derived from one specimen sequenced in a study of blood T cell repertoires in COVID-19. The protocol was immunoSEQ multiplex PCR, while the TCRdb copy is restricted to in-frame clones and leaves out a portion. The sample holds some 110,000 clones, 85% seen once. The sequenced sample was peripheral blood. The receptors originated from a man aged 50-60 years with acute or convalescent COVID-19.

The chain carries TRBV19 and TRBJ2-5; TRBD2 aligns across 8 bases. The CDR3 covers 15 residues. Germline V gene lookup returns CDR1 LNHDA and CDR2 SQIVND (reference sequence). Trimming at V came to 1 base and at J to 2 bases, leaving 3 bases not matched to a gene. The CDR3 here is CASSIAGGLQETQYF. As DNA, the CDR3 is TGTGCCAGTAGTATAGCGGGAGGGTTGCAAGAGACCCAGTACTTC.

The chain carries TRBV7-3 and TRBJ1-1, with 8 nucleotides matching TRBD1. With V trimmed by 2 bases and J by 2 bases, 1 base remained unmatched. Per germline, CDR1 SGHTA and CDR2 FQGTGA. This CDR3 is built from 14 residues. Here the CDR3 reads CASSLQGANTEAFF. The DNA of the CDR3 is TGTGCCAGCAGCTTACAGGGGGCTAACACTGAAGCTTTCTTT.

V and J are TRBV7-6 and TRBJ1-5; 7 positions agree with TRBD1. Losses at the gene ends were 5 bases for V and 0 bases for J; bases not matched to a gene: 4. Looked up from germline, CDR1 is SGHVS and CDR2 is FNYEAQ. CDR3 length: 15 residues. The CDR3 protein is CASSPGTVSNQPQHF. The CDR3 DNA follows: TGTGCCAGCAGCCCCGGGACAGTTAGCAATCAGCCCCAGCATTTT.

The chain links TRBV6-6 to TRBJ2-7; TRBD1 matches 8 bases. Unmatched junction bases numbered 5, after V lost 3 bases and J lost 1 base. This CDR3 has 15 amino acids. Germline assignment: CDR1 MNHNY and CDR2 SVGAGI (reference sequence). CDR3 nucleotides: TGTGCCAGCAGTTATAAGGACAGGGTTTCCTACGAGCAGTACTTC. This encodes CASSYKDRVSYEQYF.

V is TRBV27 and J is TRBJ2-7; 11 bases agree with TRBD1. The CDR3 loop spans 13 amino acids. Germline assignment: CDR1 MNHEY and CDR2 SMNVEV (reference sequence). The ends lost 6 bases at V and 7 bases at J; junction bases unmatched: 5. The CDR3 spells CASSHRDRGEQYF. Here the CDR3 DNA reads TGTGCCAGCAGCCACCGGGACAGGGGGGAGCAGTACTTC.

The chain recombines TRBV6-1 with TRBJ1-2, with D perhaps matching TRBD1 (6 bases). The CDR3 has 14 amino acids. Germline CDR1 reads MNHNS; CDR2 reads SASEGT. Trimming took off 1 base at V and 3 bases at J, with 9 bases between the two ends. The CDR3 spells CASSEDPGDYGYTF. CDR3 bases: TGTGCCAGCAGTGAAGACCCAGGGGACTATGGCTACACCTTC.

The rearrangement joins TRBV5-8 to TRBJ2-6, with a tentative D call TRBD1 (6 bases). V lost 1 base, J lost 1 base, and 9 bases lay in between. CDR1 and CDR2 from the germline V gene are SGHTS and YDEGEE. CDR3 length: 16 amino acids. Here the CDR3 DNA reads TGTGCCAGCAGCTTGACAGGGTTGTCTGGGGCCAACGTCCTGACTTTC. Protein sequence: CASSLTGLSGANVLTF.

In this sample, this clone turned up once. J is TRBJ1-2 and V is TRBV7-3; no definite D call. Trimming left V 5 bases short and J 4 bases short, with 11 bases between. CDR1 is SGHTA, CDR2 FQGTGA, per germline. The CDR3 sequence is 13 residues long. The CDR3 is CASSPDSGYGYTF. The CDR3 nucleotides read TGTGCCAGCAGCCCCGATAGTGGCTATGGCTACACCTTC.

The chain combines TRBV5-1 with TRBJ1-1; 8 bases fit TRBD1. The V segment lost 4 bases and the J segment 8 bases; nucleotides outside the gene matches: 16. Germline CDR1 and CDR2: SGHRS and YFSETQ. CDR3 size: 16 residues. The CDR3 is CASSTGPGGPSKEAFF. In nucleotides, the CDR3 is TGCGCCAGCAGCACGGGTCCAGGGGGCCCGTCTAAGGAAGCTTTCTTT.

The V call is TRBV9, the J call TRBJ2-3, with D hard to call. The V end lost 2 bases, the J end lost 5 bases, and 15 bases lay between the germline ends. Germline CDR1 is SGDLS and CDR2 is YYNGEE. CDR3 length: 15 amino acids. CDR3 nucleotide sequence: TGTGCCAGCAGCGTCGCGACATTGCGTGGAGATACGCAGTATTTT. Translated: CASSVATLRGDTQYF.

The chain combines TRBV11-1 with TRBJ2-5, with D uncertain. There are 14 residues in the CDR3. Trimming took off 5 bases at V and 4 bases at J, with 14 bases between the two ends. Germline CDR1 SGHAT, CDR2 FQDESV (reference sequence). The CDR3 DNA is TGTGCCAGCAGCCTCACGGCGGCTATAGAGACCCAGTACTTC. This encodes CASSLTAAIETQYF.

V and J are TRBV27 and TRBJ2-5; D might be TRBD1 (6 bases). CDR3 length: 14 amino acids. Germline V lookup: CDR1 MNHEY, CDR2 SMNVEV (reference sequence). V gave up 0 bases and J gave up 4 bases, with 9 bases separating them. The CDR3 region has the DNA TGTGCCAGCAGTTTATCGAGGACAGCAGAGACCCAGTACTTC. As protein: CASSLSRTAETQYF.

The V and J genes are TRBV9 and TRBJ2-7; TRBD2 matches 7 bases. The V segment lost 3 bases and the J segment 7 bases; nucleotides outside the gene matches: 4. The CDR3 has 12 amino acids. Germline V CDR1 and CDR2: SGDLS, YYNGEE. This CDR3 reads CASSETAGEQYF. The CDR3 DNA reads as TGTGCCAGCAGCGAGACAGCGGGAGAGCAGTACTTC. Full variable domain (missing parts from reference TRBV9 and TRBJ2-7): DSGVTQTPKHLITATGQRVTLRCSPRSGDLSVYWYQQSLDQGLQFLIQYYNGEERAKGNILERFSAQQFPDLHSELNLSSLELGDSALYFCASSETAGEQYFGPGTRLTVT.

This clone was observed a few times. The rearrangement joins TRBV2 to TRBJ2-7, with a possible D match to TRBD2 (5 bases). The CDR3 loop spans 15 amino acids. V shed 2 bases and J shed 3 bases, with 14 bases lying between them. Germline lookup yields CDR1 SNHLY and CDR2 FYNNEI. The CDR3 DNA is TGTGCCAGCAGTGAACCTACGGCTCGGGGCTACGAGCAGTACTTC. It is translated as CASSEPTARGYEQYF.

This chain links TRBV5-4 with TRBJ2-3; 8 nucleotides agree with TRBD1. This CDR3 spans 13 amino acids. The V segment lost 1 base and the J segment 7 bases; nucleotides outside the gene matches: 2. Germline V gene lookup returns CDR1 SGHNT and CDR2 YYREEE (reference sequence). CDR3 in amino acids: CASSLTGGNTQYF. In DNA form, the CDR3 reads TGTGCCAGCAGCTTGACAGGGGGGAATACGCAGTATTTT.

The rearrangement uses TRBV29-1 and TRBJ2-5; tentative D call: TRBD2 (6 bases). Trimming took off 3 bases at V and 5 bases at J, with 13 bases between the two ends. CDR3 length: 13 amino acids. CDR1 SQVTM and CDR2 ANQGSEA come from the germline V gene. CDR3 residues: CSVEGGMLETQYF. CDR3 coding DNA: TGCAGCGTTGAGGGCGGGATGTTGGAGACCCAGTACTTC.

The chain joins TRBV6-1 to TRBJ1-2; D gene ambiguous. Germline V CDR1 and CDR2: MNHNS, SASEGT. Trimming left V 1 base short and J 5 bases short, with 17 bases between. The length of the CDR3 is 16 residues. The CDR3 nucleotides read TGTGCCAGCAGTGAAGGGGCAGGTCGGAGGGCTTATGGCTACACCTTC. It encodes CASSEGAGRRAYGYTF.

The chain has TRBV27 and TRBJ1-5, with D possibly matching TRBD1 (6 bases). Trimming shortened V by 5 bases and J by 4 bases, and 12 bases separated the two germline ends. CDR3 size: 14 residues. Germline V gives CDR1 MNHEY, CDR2 SMNVEV (reference sequence). The CDR3 nucleotides read TGTGCCAGCAGTCCAGGGGCCCCAAATCAGCCCCAGCATTTT. This codes for CASSPGAPNQPQHF.

The rearrangement links TRBV6-1 to TRBJ1-2; D is possibly TRBD1 (5 bases). The CDR3 totals 14 residues. Per germline, CDR1 MNHNS and CDR2 SASEGT. V shed 1 base and J shed 5 bases, with 11 bases lying between them. The CDR3 protein is CASSEEGVRYGYTF. In DNA form, the CDR3 reads TGTGCCAGCAGTGAAGAAGGGGTGAGGTATGGCTACACCTTC.

The chain couples TRBV11-2 to TRBJ2-3; TRBD2 matches 7 bases. V shed 5 bases, J shed 1 base, and the junction held 6 bases outside the gene matches. From germline, CDR1 is SGHAT and CDR2 FQNNGV. The CDR3 length is 15 residues. The CDR3 coding sequence is TGTGCCAGCAGCCAGCGGGACCGGCGCACAGATACGCAGTATTTT. Translated, it gives CASSQRDRRTDTQYF.

This clone is deemed medium-sized (0.01 to 0.1%). The chain combines TRBV27 with TRBJ1-4; possibly TRBD1 for D (5 bases). Looked up from germline, CDR1 is MNHEY and CDR2 is SMNVEV (reference sequence). The V gene lost 3 bases and the J gene lost 8 bases, with 16 bases spanning the gap. This CDR3 region has 15 residues. CDR3 protein: CASSFTASQGEKLFF. CDR3 nucleotide sequence: TGTGCCAGCAGTTTTACGGCGTCCCAGGGAGAAAAACTGTTTTTT.

This clone has only a few counts. The germline gene is not matched at one end of the junction; a read error may be the cause. The chain combines TRBV5-1 with TRBJ2-7; D unclear. Germline-derived CDR1 and CDR2 are SGHRS and YFSETQ. The CDR3 extends over 14 amino acids. The CDR3 DNA is TGCGCCAGCCGCTTAGTCAGCGACCTCTACGAGCAGTACTTC. This sequence encodes CASRLVSDLYEQYF.

V gene TRBV9 combines with J gene TRBJ1-1, with D perhaps TRBD1 (5 bases). Germline V gene data show CDR1 as SGDLS and CDR2 as YYNGEE. Trimming removed 0 bases from V and 0 bases from J, with 18 bases in between. The CDR3 runs 18 residues. The CDR3, as DNA: TGTGCCAGCAGCGTAGAGAAGAAGCTAGGGGCTATGAACACTGAAGCTTTCTTT. Residues: CASSVEKKLGAMNTEAFF.

This clone was counted a few times. The chain uses TRBV5-8 and TRBJ1-4; D ambiguous. The CDR3 is made up of 16 amino acids. V gave up 0 bases and J gave up 0 bases, with 9 bases separating them. Germline V gene data show CDR1 as SGHTS and CDR2 as YDEGEE. This CDR3 reads CASSLGTVATNEKLFF. The CDR3 nucleotides are TGTGCCAGCAGCTTGGGAACAGTTGCAACTAATGAAAAACTGTTTTTT.

The chain carries TRBV6-5 and TRBJ2-5; D possibly corresponds to TRBD1 (7 bases). This CDR3 is 15 amino acids long. Trimming shortened V by 0 bases and J by 4 bases, and 12 bases separated the two germline ends. Per germline, CDR1 MNHEY and CDR2 SVGAGI. The CDR3 coding sequence is TGTGCCAGCAGTTACTCGACAGGGACTGCAGAGACCCAGTACTTC. Amino acid sequence: CASSYSTGTAETQYF.

V and J are TRBV11-1 and TRBJ1-4; 7 bases line up with TRBD1. The CDR3 has 18 residues. CDR1 SGHAT and CDR2 FQDESV come from the germline V gene (reference sequence). J was trimmed by 7 bases and V by 0 bases; bases with no gene match: 14. CDR3 sequence: CASSLAPVGQEGAEKLFF. Here the CDR3 DNA reads TGTGCCAGCAGCTTAGCCCCCGTCGGACAGGAGGGGGCTGAAAAACTGTTTTTT.

In this sample, this clone turned up a few times. The V and J genes are TRBV11-2 and TRBJ2-1; the D is unclear. V lost 1 base, J lost 6 bases, and 4 bases lay in between. The CDR3 runs to 12 residues. Looked up from germline, CDR1 is SGHAT and CDR2 is FQNNGV. The CDR3, as DNA: TGTGCCAGCAGCTTAGGTCTCAATGAGCAGTTCTTC. Translated, it gives CASSLGLNEQFF.

This chain links TRBV5-1 with TRBJ1-2; D might be TRBD1 (5 bases). V lost 0 bases and J 4 bases, leaving 22 bases between the germline ends. Germline V lookup: CDR1 SGHRS, CDR2 YFSETQ. The CDR3 has 18 residues. The DNA for the CDR3 is TGCGCCAGCAGCTTGGTCTCGGCAGGGTCAAGGAAGGTCTATGGCTACACCTTC. Amino acids: CASSLVSAGSRKVYGYTF.

This chain connects TRBV19 to TRBJ1-5; D may be TRBD1 (5 bases). Per germline, CDR1 LNHDA and CDR2 SQIVND (reference sequence). CDR3 length: 12 amino acids. V lost 7 bases, J lost 4 bases, and 8 bases lay in between. The CDR3 spells CASKEGNQPQHF. CDR3 coding DNA: TGTGCCAGTAAGGAGGGGAATCAGCCCCAGCATTTT.

This chain uses TRBV10-3 with TRBJ2-3; D perhaps matches TRBD2 (5 bases). The CDR3 has 14 residues. Deletions cut 3 bases from V and 4 bases from J, with 11 bases between. The germline gives CDR1 ENHRY, CDR2 SYGVKD. Here the CDR3 DNA reads TGTGCCATCAGTGATACTAGTAACGCAGATACGCAGTATTTT. This encodes CAISDTSNADTQYF.

V and J are TRBV7-9 and TRBJ1-1, with 8 bases identical to TRBD1. The germline V gene has CDR1 SEHNR and CDR2 FQNEAQ (reference sequence). This CDR3 comprises 12 residues. With 3 bases clipped from V and 8 bases from J, the junction kept 2 bases outside the gene matches. The CDR3 protein is CASSFGQGEAFF. As DNA, the CDR3 is TGTGCCAGCAGCTTCGGACAGGGCGAAGCTTTCTTT.